This passage covers 15 T cell receptor beta chains from one sample sequenced in a study of blood T cell repertoires in COVID-19. Generated by immunoSEQ multiplex PCR, the TCRdb table keeps only in-frame clones and is missing some. The table lists approximately 210,000 clones, approximately 85% of them singletons. Input material: peripheral blood. All receptors come from a woman between 45 and 60 years old with active or convalescent COVID-19.

This sequence joins TRBV10-3 and TRBJ2-2; D may be TRBD2 (5 bases). This CDR3 has 13 amino acids. Germline loops: CDR1 ENHRY, CDR2 SYGVKD. The V and J ends lost 8 bases and 6 bases respectively, with 13 bases between them. The CDR3 spells CAIGVLASGELFF. The CDR3 DNA sequence: TGTGCCATCGGAGTTCTAGCCTCCGGGGAGCTGTTTTTT.

The rearrangement uses TRBV10-2 and TRBJ2-7, with D possibly being TRBD1 (7 bases). This CDR3 has 16 residues. Trimming took 6 bases from V and 0 from J, leaving 18 bases between them. Germline lookup yields CDR1 WSHSY and CDR2 SAAADI. This CDR3 is CASRGPGGSGSYEQYF. Written as DNA, the CDR3 is TGCGCCAGCAGAGGCCCAGGGGGGTCGGGCTCCTACGAGCAGTACTTC.

V and J are TRBV6-1 and TRBJ1-4; D remains unclear. The CDR3 consists of 16 residues. Per germline, CDR1 MNHNS and CDR2 SASEGT. Between the trimmed V and J ends, which lost 1 base and 6 bases, there was a span of 15 bases. CDR3 region: CASSEDPAARDEKLFF. CDR3 DNA sequence: TGTGCCAGCAGTGAAGACCCCGCCGCACGGGATGAAAAACTGTTTTTT.

The sample holds many counts of this clone. The chain carries TRBV27 and TRBJ1-2, with 7 bases that match TRBD1. The germline gives CDR1 MNHEY, CDR2 SMNVEV (reference sequence). The trim removed 2 bases at V and 3 bases at J, leaving 24 bases unmatched. The CDR3 extends over 21 amino acids. CDR3 in amino acids: CASSLVIGWRSGGGGDYGYTF. Written as DNA, the CDR3 is TGTGCCAGCAGTTTAGTTATTGGATGGAGGTCAGGAGGGGGCGGGGACTATGGCTACACCTTC.

The chain has TRBV10-3 and TRBJ1-3; 8 nucleotides match TRBD1. V was clipped by 7 bases and J by 4 bases; unmatched bases: 6. The length of the CDR3 is 14 residues. Per the germline V gene, CDR1 is ENHRY and CDR2 is SYGVKD. In nucleotides, the CDR3 is TGTGCCATCACTTCGGACAGGGAGGGAAACACCATATATTTT. Translating it yields CAITSDREGNTIYF.

This clone was counted once. The rearrangement joins TRBV30 to TRBJ2-3; TRBD2 is a possible D gene (6 bases). Germline CDR1 reads GTSNPN; CDR2 reads SVGIG (reference sequence). Between the trimmed V and J ends, which lost 3 bases and 0 bases, there was a span of 13 bases. The CDR3 runs 15 residues. The CDR3 is CAWSALGTSTDTQYF. The DNA for the CDR3 is TGTGCCTGGAGCGCCCTAGGGACTAGCACAGATACGCAGTATTTT.

The chain uses TRBV3-1 (or the pseudogene TRBV3-2) and TRBJ2-3; 8 nucleotides line up with TRBD1. Germline CDR1 reads LGHDT; CDR2 reads YNNKEL (reference sequence). The V and J ends lost 4 bases and 6 bases, in that order; junction bases with no gene match: 9. The CDR3 length is 15 residues. CDR3: CASSPTGGASDTQYF. The CDR3 nucleotides are TGTGCCAGCAGCCCCACAGGGGGAGCGTCCGATACGCAGTATTTT.

The CDR3 DNA is TGTGCCAGCAGTGACTCCTCTAGCGGGGGCTTGGAGACCCAGTACTTC. It is translated as CASSDSSSGGLETQYF. The chain has TRBV6-4 and TRBJ2-5; 10 nucleotides line up with TRBD2. CDR3 length: 16 amino acids. J was trimmed by 5 bases and V by 0 bases; bases with no gene match: 6. Germline V lookup: CDR1 MRHNA, CDR2 SNTAGT.

This rearrangement joins TRBV5-4 to TRBJ2-3; the match to TRBD2 covers 11 bases. From germline, CDR1 is SGHNT and CDR2 YYREEE (reference sequence). V dropped 4 bases and J dropped 6; count of bases not matched to a gene: 4. This CDR3 spans 14 amino acids. CDR3 sequence reads: CASSTRLAGDTQYF. For the CDR3, the DNA is TGTGCCAGCAGCACAAGACTAGCGGGGGATACGCAGTATTTT. The variable domain in full, with the rest retrieved from reference TRBV5-4 and TRBJ2-3, is ETGVTQSPTHLIKTRGQQVTLRCSSQSGHNTVSWYQQALGQGPQFIFQYYREEENGRGNFPPRFSGLQFPNYSSELNVNALELDDSALYLCASSTRLAGDTQYFGPGTRLTVL.

V usage is TRBV6-5 and J usage is TRBJ2-7; 8 bases are a match to TRBD1. Germline CDR1 reads MNHEY; CDR2 reads SVGAGI. The CDR3 totals 13 residues. J lost 7 bases, V lost 5 bases, and 7 bases had no gene match. The DNA for the CDR3 is TGTGCCAGCAGTCGAAGACAGGGGTATGAGCAGTACGTC. This translates into CASSRRQGYEQYV.

This chain uses TRBV7-2 with TRBJ1-2, with TRBD1 as a possible D gene (6 bases). From germline, CDR1 is SGHTA and CDR2 FQGNSA. The V end lost 4 bases, the J end lost 0 bases, and 15 bases lay between the germline ends. The length of the CDR3 is 16 residues. As DNA, the CDR3 is TGTGCCAGCAGCTCTAGAGGGGGGGTGGCTAACTATGGCTACACCTTC. This encodes CASSSRGGVANYGYTF.

The V and J genes are TRBV5-8 and TRBJ2-5, with TRBD2 identical over 9 bases. The germline CDR1 and CDR2 sequences are SGHTS and YDEGEE. J lost 4 bases, V lost 6 bases, and 7 bases had no gene match. CDR3 length: 14 residues. CDR3 loop: CASNPGLAGETQYF. The CDR3 DNA follows: TGTGCCAGCAACCCGGGACTAGCCGGAGAGACCCAGTACTTC.

The J gene is TRBJ1-2, the V gene TRBV19; D might be TRBD1 (6 bases). This CDR3 is built from 15 residues. CDR1 is LNHDA and CDR2 is SQIVND in the germline V gene (reference sequence). V lost 4 bases, J lost 7 bases, and 19 bases lay in between. The CDR3 region is CASSTRLTNRVGYTF. DNA of the CDR3: TGTGCCAGTAGTACCCGCCTTACAAACAGGGTTGGCTACACCTTC.

The CDR3 here is CASSSTRAADTQYF. For the CDR3, the DNA is TGTGCCAGCTCATCCACCAGGGCTGCAGATACGCAGTATTTT. The chain carries TRBV18 and TRBJ2-3; TRBD1 is a possible D gene (5 bases). CDR3 length: 14 amino acids. V was cut by 5 bases and J by 4 bases, with 13 bases left in between. Germline CDR1 is KGHSH and CDR2 is LQKENI.

The genes are TRBV27 and TRBJ1-1; D call uncertain. Deletions cut 3 bases from V and 5 bases from J, with 10 bases between. The CDR3 covers 13 residues. Germline V gene sequence: CDR1 MNHEY, CDR2 SMNVEV (reference sequence). DNA for the CDR3: TGTGCCAGCAGTTTCGGCGGGAAAACTGAAGCTTTCTTT. Protein: CASSFGGKTEAFF.